The 10 T cell receptor beta chains reported below all come from one sample, sequenced in a study of T cell changes during pregnancy in multiple sclerosis (dated by TCRdb to the late 2010s). The library was prepared using the immunoSEQ multiplex PCR assay. Entries here come from immuneACCESS through TCRdb and include only in-frame sequences with V and J called. Some clones fail to appear in such tables; in the studies checked, an unresolved V gene covers under half of the shortfall, and the cause of the remainder is unknown. The sample table contains 65,000 or so clones; only one count was recorded for 90% of them. The ten largest clones capture 2% to 2.5% of the sample. The sequences come from peripheral blood, collected in the second trimester of pregnancy. The receptors derive from a female donor in good health, enrolled as a control in a pregnancy study.

This chain connects TRBV5-1 to TRBJ2-6; 9 positions match TRBD1. CDR3 length: 18 residues. Unmatched junction bases numbered 13, after V lost 6 bases and J lost 3 bases. Germline CDR1 is SGHRS and CDR2 is YFSETQ. CDR3 DNA: TGCGCCAGCAACCCGGGCGGGACAGGGTTAAGTGGGGCCAACGTCCTGACTTTC. Its protein is CASNPGGTGLSGANVLTF. Full variable domain (remainder filled in from reference TRBV5-1 and TRBJ2-6): KAGVTQTPRYLIKTRGQQVTLSCSPISGHRSVSWYQQTPGQGLQFLFEYFSETQRNKGNFPGRFSGRQFSNSRSEMNVSTLELGDSALYLCASNPGGTGLSGANVLTFGAGSRLTVL.

V is TRBV18 and J is TRBJ2-7, with 7 bases lining up with TRBD1. J was trimmed by 6 bases and V by 3 bases; bases with no gene match: 5. CDR3 length: 13 amino acids. Germline-derived CDR1 and CDR2 are KGHSH and LQKENI. CDR3 in amino acids: CASSPRDSREQYF. The CDR3 nucleotides read TGTGCCAGCTCACCCCGGGACAGTCGCGAGCAGTACTTC.

V and J are TRBV6-4 and TRBJ2-1; 7 bases fit TRBD1. CDR3 length: 15 residues. Per the germline V gene, CDR1 is MRHNA and CDR2 is SNTAGT. With V trimmed by 0 bases and J by 10 bases, 9 bases remained unmatched. CDR3 DNA: TGTGCCAGCAGTGACTCTGCAGGGGGTAGTGGCGAGCAGTTCTTC. This codes for CASSDSAGGSGEQFF.

The chain is built from TRBV29-1 and TRBJ2-5; possibly TRBD1 for D (5 bases). The CDR3 runs 13 residues. V was trimmed by 3 bases and J by 4 bases, leaving 12 bases between them. CDR1 is SQVTM and CDR2 is ANQGSEA in the germline V gene. The CDR3 DNA follows: TGCAGCGTTGACAGGGATATGGGAGAGACCCAGTACTTC. Residues: CSVDRDMGETQYF.

The chain combines TRBV5-6 with TRBJ2-2, with 12 bases fitting TRBD2. This CDR3 has 18 residues. The trim removed 1 base at V and 2 bases at J, leaving 6 bases unmatched. Germline CDR1 is SGHDT and CDR2 is YYEEEE. The CDR3 DNA follows: TGTGCCAGCAGCTTGTTTCTAGCGGGAGGGCCCAACACCGGGGAGCTGTTTTTT. It yields the protein CASSLFLAGGPNTGELFF.

The chain couples TRBV2 to TRBJ2-3; TRBD2 might be the D (6 bases). In germline, CDR1 is SNHLY, CDR2 FYNNEI. The V gene lost 10 bases and the J gene lost 4 bases, with 12 bases spanning the gap. CDR3 length: 12 residues. In DNA, the CDR3 is TGTGCCACCCGGGGCGGGGCAGATACGCAGTATTTT. As protein: CATRGGADTQYF.

The V call is TRBV5-6, the J call TRBJ1-4, with a possible D match to TRBD1 (5 bases). The CDR3 runs 14 residues. Germline CDR1 and CDR2: SGHDT and YYEEEE. Trimming stripped 5 bases from V and 14 bases from J, with 22 bases between. The DNA for the CDR3 is TGTGCCAGCAGGTCGGGGGGGGAATCGAGTATCCTGTTTTTT. Translating gives CASRSGGESSILFF.

This clone was recorded once. The chain uses TRBV5-6 and TRBJ2-7; 7 positions match TRBD2. The CDR3 sequence is 16 residues long. The V segment lost 4 bases and the J segment 4 bases; nucleotides outside the gene matches: 14. The germline V gene encodes CDR1 SGHDT and CDR2 YYEEEE. CDR3 coding DNA: TGTGCCAGCAGCCGGATTGCTGGGGCCGGGGGGTACGAGCAGTACTTC. As protein: CASSRIAGAGGYEQYF.

The chain couples TRBV7-9 to TRBJ2-7; D might be TRBD1 (7 bases). Trimming shortened V by 4 bases and J by 5 bases, and 15 bases separated the two germline ends. This CDR3 is built from 14 residues. Germline V lookup: CDR1 SEHNR, CDR2 FQNEAQ (reference sequence). CDR3 in DNA: TGTGCCAGCAGCTCGTTCACAGGGGAGGACGAGCAGTACTTC. It yields the protein CASSSFTGEDEQYF. Variable domain in full (rest from reference TRBV7-9 and TRBJ2-7): DTGVSQNPRHKITKRGQNVTFRCDPISEHNRLYWYRQTLGQGPEFLTYFQNEAQLEKSRLLSDRFSAERPKGSFSTLEIQRTEQGDSAMYLCASSSFTGEDEQYFGPGTRLTVT.

Turning to this clone: An end of the junction does not agree with germline; a read error may underlie this. The gene calls are TRBV7-7 and TRBJ2-5, with 8 bases matching TRBD1. Germline V gives CDR1 SSHAT, CDR2 FNYEAQ (reference sequence). CDR3 length: 15 amino acids. The CDR3 is CASSLGQGLQETQYF. The DNA for the CDR3 is TGTGCTAGCAGCCTTGGACAGGGCCTCCAAGAGACCCAGTACTTC.